This entry lists 24 T cell receptor beta chains sequenced from one sample in a study of T cells in Graves' hyperthyroidism and ophthalmopathy (dated by TCRdb to about 2019). The library was made by multiplex PCR. Sequencer: Illumina HiSeq 2000. The TCR beta CDR3 regions were amplified from RNA transcripts. A first-round RT-PCR of the TCR CDR3 used the HTBI primer set with the Qiagen OneStep RT-PCR kit. In TCRdb, the public reads were trimmed at Q25 with fastp and aligned with MiXCR, with productive beta chains retained. Records with the same CDR3 protein are collapsed into one entry carrying the most frequent genes and DNA. The sample table holds hundreds of thousands of distinct CDR3 sequences, of which roughly 17% were seen once. The ten top clones hold around 18% of the sample. Sequenced material: blood. The receptors originated from a woman younger than 35 with Graves' hyperthyroidism.

This clonotype has ten or more counts. The chain uses TRBV5-6 and TRBJ1-1, with D perhaps TRBD1 (5 bases). The CDR3 has 12 amino acids. The V gene's germline CDR1 is SGHDT and CDR2 YYEEEE. Deletions cut 1 base from V and 9 bases from J, with 10 bases between. This CDR3 is CASSLLGRQAFF. The CDR3 DNA reads as TGTGCCAGCAGCTTGCTGGGACGGCAAGCTTTCTTT.

This clonotype came up a few times. The CDR3: CASSLSRTTSEQYF. In nucleotides, the CDR3 is TGTGCCAGCAGTTTATCGAGGACGACATCCGAGCAGTACTTC. The chain employs TRBV27 and TRBJ2-7; D is unresolved. The CDR3 extends over 14 amino acids. Germline V lookup: CDR1 MNHEY, CDR2 SMNVEV (reference sequence). Deletions cut 0 bases from V and 6 bases from J, with 12 bases between.

This clonotype was recorded a few times. The V gene is TRBV18, the J gene TRBJ2-3, with no clear D. The germline gives CDR1 KGHSH, CDR2 LQKENI. The CDR3 has 12 residues. V was clipped by 5 bases and J by 4 bases, with 7 bases between them. The CDR3 region is CASSIGSDTQYF. The CDR3 nucleotides are TGTGCCAGCTCAATTGGTTCAGATACGCAGTATTTT.

This clonotype appeared many times. In DNA form, the CDR3 reads TGCAGTGCTAGAGAGGGCGGACTACCGAACACCGGGGAGCTGTTTTTT. As protein: CSAREGGLPNTGELFF. The chain employs TRBV20-1 and TRBJ2-2; D is possibly TRBD2 (6 bases). The CDR3 is made up of 16 amino acids. V dropped 0 bases and J dropped 0 bases, with 11 bases sitting between them. CDR1 and CDR2 (germline): DFQATT, SNEGSKA (reference sequence).

This clonotype was counted ten times or more. The chain employs TRBV12-3 or TRBV12-4 and TRBJ1-1, with D maybe TRBD1 (5 bases). Trimming left V 6 bases short and J 1 base short, with 9 bases between. CDR3 length: 13 residues. CDR3 protein: CASRTDKNTEAFF. The CDR3 DNA is TGTGCCAGCAGAACGGACAAGAACACTGAAGCTTTCTTT.

With respect to this clonotype: This may arise from a read error, as a much more abundant clone is one base away. The gene calls are TRBV5-1 and TRBJ1-1; 10 bases are a match to TRBD1. Per the germline V gene, CDR1 is SGHRS and CDR2 is YFSETQ. Trimming removed 5 bases from V and 1 base from J; junction bases left unmatched: 5. This CDR3 has 15 amino acids. The CDR3 spells CASRRDRGRNTEAFF. The CDR3 coding sequence is TGCGCCAGCAGACGGGACAGGGGAAGGAACACTGAAGCTTTCTTT.

This clonotype was detected many times. The genes are TRBV7-9 and TRBJ2-7, with TRBD1 identical over 8 bases. With 4 bases clipped from V and 2 bases from J, the junction kept 4 bases outside the gene matches. Germline-derived CDR1 and CDR2 are SEHNR and FQNEAQ (reference sequence). This CDR3 region has 14 residues. In DNA form, the CDR3 reads TGTGCCAGCAGCTCAACAGGGGGACCCTACGAGCAGTACTTC. It translates to CASSSTGGPYEQYF.

This clonotype was found a few times. The chain employs TRBV20-1 and TRBJ1-1; D gene unclear. The CDR3 length is 12 residues. The germline CDR1 and CDR2 sequences are DFQATT and SNEGSKA (reference sequence). V lost 6 bases, J lost 5 bases, and 13 bases lay in between. The CDR3: CSAKRGRTEAFF. The CDR3 nucleotides are TGCAGTGCGAAGCGTGGGAGGACTGAAGCTTTCTTT.

This clonotype has at least ten counts. V is TRBV6-2 or TRBV6-3 and J is TRBJ2-1, with 9 bases that match TRBD1. This CDR3 region has 17 residues. Germline CDR1 is MNHEY and CDR2 is SVGEGT. After removal of 0 bases from V and 3 bases from J, the junction contained 6 bases not matched to a gene. The CDR3 region is CASSYSLTGGGYNEQFF. In DNA form, the CDR3 reads TGTGCCAGCAGTTACTCCCTGACAGGGGGTGGCTACAATGAGCAGTTCTTC.

The chain combines TRBV12-3 or TRBV12-4 with TRBJ2-5, with a weak D call TRBD1 (5 bases). The V gene lost 7 bases and the J gene lost 0 bases, with 9 bases spanning the gap. CDR3 length: 13 amino acids. This CDR3 reads CASNGQDQETQYF. As DNA, the CDR3 is TGTGCCAGCAATGGACAAGACCAAGAGACCCAGTACTTC.

This clonotype has a handful of counts. Possible read error: a much larger clone is one base away. The genes are TRBV20-1 and TRBJ2-1, with D possibly matching TRBD2 (5 bases). CDR3 length equals 16 residues. The V gene's germline CDR1 is DFQATT and CDR2 SNEGSKA (reference sequence). The V end was cut by 0 bases, the J end by 8 bases, with 20 bases between. The CDR3, as DNA: TGCAGTGCTAGAGATAGGTTTGGCGGGTCCGGTGATGAGCAGTTCTTC. It yields the protein CSARDRFGGSGDEQFF.

The sample holds many counts of this clonotype. This chain joins TRBV6-2 or TRBV6-3 and TRBJ2-5, with 7 bases aligning to TRBD2. CDR3 length equals 14 residues. With V trimmed by 5 bases and J by 3 bases, 6 bases remained unmatched. Germline V gene lookup returns CDR1 MNHEY and CDR2 SVGEGT. The CDR3 protein is CASSPSGDKETQYF. The CDR3 DNA follows: TGTGCCAGCAGTCCAAGCGGGGATAAAGAGACCCAGTACTTC.

This chain uses TRBV14 with TRBJ2-3; the D gene could be TRBD1 or TRBD2 (5 bases each). The CDR3 is 15 residues long. Germline V CDR1 and CDR2: SGHDN, FVKESK. Deletions cut 4 bases from V and 7 bases from J, with 18 bases between. The CDR3 DNA is TGTGCCAGCAGCCGGCCGGACGGGACCCGGCATACGCAGTATTTT. This encodes CASSRPDGTRHTQYF.

The table lists this clonotype with a few counts. This chain links TRBV10-3 with TRBJ2-2; 10 nucleotides agree with TRBD2. Losses at the gene ends were 8 bases for V and 0 bases for J; bases not matched to a gene: 0. Germline loops: CDR1 ENHRY, CDR2 SYGVKD. The CDR3 extends over 14 amino acids. This chain's CDR3 is CAIGLAANTGELFF. DNA of the CDR3: TGTGCCATCGGACTAGCGGCGAACACCGGGGAGCTGTTTTTT.

On this clonotype itself: A much larger clone differs from this one at a single base, so this may be a read error. The chain employs TRBV20-1 and TRBJ2-1, with D possibly being TRBD1 or TRBD2 (5 bases each). CDR3 length equals 14 residues. The V gene's germline CDR1 is DFQATT and CDR2 SNEGSKA (reference sequence). CDR3 DNA sequence: TGCAGTGCTAGAACCGGGGCCTCGGGGAATGAGCAGTCCTTC. This gives the protein CSARTGASGNEQSF.

The sample holds many counts of this clonotype. The chain joins TRBV19 to TRBJ1-5, with 9 bases that match TRBD1. The CDR3 sequence is 14 residues long. With V trimmed by 4 bases and J by 4 bases, 2 bases remained unmatched. Germline V gene sequence: CDR1 LNHDA, CDR2 SQIVND (reference sequence). CDR3 protein: CASSTGTGNQPQHF. The CDR3 DNA is TGTGCCAGTAGTACCGGGACAGGGAATCAGCCCCAGCATTTT.

This clonotype was picked up many times. This chain joins TRBV10-3 and TRBJ2-3, with unresolved D. The CDR3 totals 13 residues. Germline assignment: CDR1 ENHRY and CDR2 SYGVKD. The V end was cut by 3 bases, the J end by 4 bases, with 8 bases between. As DNA, the CDR3 is TGTGCCATCAGTGATGGGGTGTCAGATACGCAGTATTTT. Translation: CAISDGVSDTQYF.

The V and J genes are TRBV20-1 and TRBJ2-7; 14 bases agree with TRBD2. CDR1 DFQATT and CDR2 SNEGSKA come from the germline V gene (reference sequence). CDR3 length: 17 amino acids. V trimming: 0 bases; J trimming: 5 bases; junction bases outside the gene matches: 9. CDR3 nucleotide sequence: TGCAGTGCTAGAGATTTCCTGACTAGCGGGGGGGACCACGAGCAGTACTTC. Protein: CSARDFLTSGGDHEQYF.

The genes are TRBV7-9 and TRBJ2-7; tentatively, D is TRBD1 or TRBD2 (5 bases each). This CDR3 spans 15 amino acids. The germline V gene encodes CDR1 SEHNR and CDR2 FQNEAQ (reference sequence). Trimming took 5 bases from V and 7 from J, leaving 21 bases between them. This CDR3 is CASSDLGTIEGEQYF. The CDR3 coding sequence is TGTGCCAGCAGCGATCTCGGGACGATCGAGGGGGAGCAGTACTTC.

This chain links TRBV13 with TRBJ2-1, with D possibly called TRBD1 or TRBD2 (5 bases each). CDR3 length: 17 residues. Germline lookup yields CDR1 PRHDT and CDR2 FYEKMQ (reference sequence). Trimming left V 4 bases short and J 5 bases short, with 21 bases between. CDR3 sequence reads: CASSSTGWGTRNNEQFF. DNA of the CDR3: TGTGCCAGCAGCTCCACGGGATGGGGGACCCGGAACAATGAGCAGTTCTTC.

This chain uses TRBV7-3 with TRBJ2-5; the D is unclear. V lost 5 bases, J lost 2 bases, and 9 bases lay in between. The CDR3 is 13 amino acids. Germline V lookup: CDR1 SGHTA, CDR2 FQGTGA. CDR3 region: CASSGEIQETQYF. CDR3 bases: TGTGCCAGCAGCGGGGAAATACAAGAGACCCAGTACTTC.

In this sample, this clonotype turned up many times. The gene calls are TRBV20-1 and TRBJ2-7; D perhaps matches TRBD2 (5 bases). Trimming shortened V by 3 bases and J by 6 bases, and 18 bases separated the two germline ends. Per the germline V gene, CDR1 is DFQATT and CDR2 is SNEGSKA (reference sequence). The CDR3 has 14 residues. The CDR3 DNA is TGCAGTGCTAGTGGCCAGCGGACTTACGCCGAGCAGTACTTC. Translated: CSASGQRTYAEQYF.

This clonotype was recorded many times. The rearrangement links TRBV30 to TRBJ1-4, with D perhaps TRBD1 (6 bases). Germline values: CDR1 GTSNPN, CDR2 SVGIG (reference sequence). This CDR3 is 15 amino acids long. Deletions cut 2 bases from V and 4 bases from J, with 14 bases between. CDR3 DNA sequence: TGTGCCTGGAGTAGATACAGGGCCGATAATGAAAAACTGTTTTTT. This encodes CAWSRYRADNEKLFF.

This clonotype was detected many times. This chain connects TRBV5-1 to TRBJ1-1; the D gene is possibly TRBD1 (6 bases). The CDR3 length is 14 residues. V was shortened by 4 bases and J by 0 bases, with 10 bases between the two germline ends. From germline, CDR1 is SGHRS and CDR2 YFSETQ. The CDR3 reads CASSKDSLNTEAFF. The CDR3 DNA reads as TGCGCCAGCAGCAAGGACAGTTTGAACACTGAAGCTTTCTTT.